This TCR beta chain came from a study of T cell responses to AZD1222 COVID-19 vaccine. Assay used: immunoSEQ multiplex PCR; TCRdb lists only in-frame clones, some missing. This table holds 90,000 to 120,000 clones, about 85% found once. The sequence came from an adult who received the AZD1222 COVID-19 vaccine. The input for sequencing was peripheral blood, taken 28 days after the second AZD1222 dose.

Here the CDR3 reads CASSPLGRGDTEAFF. CDR3 DNA sequence: TGTGCCAGCAGCCCCCTTGGGAGGGGGGACACTGAAGCTTTCTTT. The chain links TRBV7-3 to TRBJ1-1, with a possible D match to TRBD1 (6 bases). With 5 bases removed from V and 3 bases from J, the gap between germline ends came to 16 bases. Germline V gene sequence: CDR1 SGHTA, CDR2 FQGTGA. The CDR3 is made up of 15 amino acids.